Listed here is a single T cell receptor beta chain. The CDR3 is made up of 16 amino acids. V was clipped by 4 bases and J by 8 bases; unmatched bases: 10. Per germline, CDR1 SGDLS and CDR2 YYNGEE. This record comes from a study of T cell responses to AZD1222 COVID-19 vaccine. Libraries were prepared by immunoSEQ multiplex PCR; TCRdb keeps only in-frame clonotypes and omits some of them. The data show more than 150,000 clones, roughly nine tenths seen once. The material was peripheral blood, obtained after recovery from COVID-19. The sequence was obtained from an adult who had recovered from COVID-19. The V call is TRBV9, the J call TRBJ2-1; 12 bases line up with TRBD2. The CDR3 DNA reads as TGTGCCAGCAGCTATACCGGGACTAGCGGGCTTGATGAGCAGTTCTTC. It encodes CASSYTGTSGLDEQFF.